The 21 T cell receptor beta chains given below trace back to one sample, sequenced in a study of shared clonotypes between healthy human individuals. Data came from immunoSEQ multiplex PCR; TCRdb stores just in-frame clones and leaves some out. The table has roughly 480,000 clones, approximately 79% seen once. Input material: PBMCs. The receptor set was obtained from a woman in her thirties or forties in good health. Some clones in this sample may be carry-over from other donors' samples.

This sequence joins TRBV6-1 and TRBJ2-2; tentative D call: TRBD2 (5 bases). Germline V gene data show CDR1 as MNHNS and CDR2 as SASEGT. The CDR3 is 14 amino acids. With 4 bases removed from V and 3 bases from J, the gap between germline ends came to 9 bases. CDR3 coding DNA: TGTGCCAGCAGTGTTCCGAGGGACACCGGGGAGCTGTTTTTT. This codes for CASSVPRDTGELFF.

This chain links TRBV7-9 with TRBJ2-1; 16 positions match TRBD2. CDR3 length: 16 residues. The germline V gene has CDR1 SEHNR and CDR2 FQNEAQ (reference sequence). V shed 5 bases, J shed 9 bases, and the junction held 7 bases outside the gene matches. The CDR3: CASSLPGLAGGGEQFF. Written as DNA, the CDR3 is TGTGCCAGCAGCCTTCCGGGACTAGCGGGAGGGGGTGAGCAGTTCTTC.

V gene TRBV6-5 combines with J gene TRBJ2-3, with TRBD2 matching over 8 bases. With V trimmed by 7 bases and J by 4 bases, 7 bases remained unmatched. The germline V gene encodes CDR1 MNHEY and CDR2 SVGAGI. The CDR3 is made up of 14 amino acids. CDR3 sequence: CASKGGLAADTQYF. CDR3 DNA sequence: TGTGCCAGCAAAGGAGGACTAGCAGCAGATACGCAGTATTTT.

To note about this clone: Possible read error: a much larger clone is one base away. The chain is built from TRBV5-4 and TRBJ2-7; D is perhaps TRBD1 (6 bases). Per germline, CDR1 SGHNT and CDR2 YYREEE (reference sequence). CDR3 length equals 15 residues. V was clipped by 3 bases and J by 4 bases, with 17 bases between them. The CDR3 reads CASSWEQGGLYEQYF. The CDR3 nucleotides read TGTGCCAGCAGCTGGGAACAGGGTGGCTTATACGAGCAGTACTTC.

Only a few counts were recorded for this clone. This rearrangement joins TRBV2 to TRBJ2-5; 15 positions match TRBD2. This CDR3 contains 16 residues. V dropped 5 bases and J dropped 5; count of bases not matched to a gene: 6. Germline CDR1 reads SNHLY; CDR2 reads FYNNEI. CDR3 residues: CASSPGLAGGRETQYF. In nucleotides, the CDR3 is TGTGCCAGCAGTCCGGGACTAGCGGGAGGACGGGAGACCCAGTACTTC.

The rearrangement joins TRBV5-4 to TRBJ2-5; 7 nucleotides agree with TRBD1. The CDR3 is 13 amino acids. Germline V CDR1 and CDR2: SGHNT, YYREEE (reference sequence). J gave up 3 bases and V 8 bases, and 7 bases lay outside the gene matches. The CDR3 DNA reads TGTGCCAGTACTCGTGACAGGGAAGAGACCCAGTACTTC. Its translation is CASTRDREETQYF.

In regard to this clone: The sample has other DNA sequences that encode this CDR3 too. The chain is built from TRBV5-4 and TRBJ2-3; unclear D gene. CDR1 is SGHNT and CDR2 is YYREEE in the germline V gene (reference sequence). V shed 0 bases and J shed 0 bases, with 5 bases lying between them. This CDR3 contains 14 residues. The DNA of the CDR3 is TGTGCCAGCAGCTTGGGGAGAAGCACAGATACGCAGTATTTT. Translating gives CASSLGRSTDTQYF.

The chain combines TRBV4-1 with TRBJ1-1; D remains unclear. Germline V gene lookup returns CDR1 MGHRA and CDR2 YSYEKL. The germline V and J ends were trimmed by 8 bases and 5 bases, with 18 bases remaining between them. The CDR3 is made up of 14 amino acids. CDR3 DNA: TGCGCCAGCCGTGGCCCACTCAGAGGGACTGAAGCTTTCTTT. This gives the protein CASRGPLRGTEAFF.

V is TRBV7-2 and J is TRBJ2-7, with TRBD2 matching over 7 bases. CDR3 length equals 14 residues. Per the germline V gene, CDR1 is SGHTA and CDR2 is FQGNSA. V lost 4 bases, J lost 5 bases, and 8 bases stayed unmatched. CDR3 coding DNA: TGTGCCAGCAGCTGGAGCGGGGAGGGCGACGAGCAGTACTTC. It translates to CASSWSGEGDEQYF.

The chain has TRBV19 and TRBJ1-1; no clear D. CDR3 size: 14 residues. Trimming cost V 7 bases and J 0 bases, with 12 bases left between them. Per germline, CDR1 LNHDA and CDR2 SQIVND (reference sequence). The CDR3 region is CASTRELLNTEAFF. The CDR3 DNA sequence: TGTGCCAGTACAAGGGAGCTGTTGAACACTGAAGCTTTCTTT.

As concerns this clone: This likely stems from a read error, as it lies one base from a far larger clone. In DNA, the CDR3 is TGTGCCAGCAGTTGGGACACGAGCTCCACAGATACGCGGTATTTT. Residues: CASSWDTSSTDTRYF. The genes are TRBV5-4 and TRBJ2-3; TRBD1 might be the D (6 bases). CDR3 length equals 15 residues. Germline V CDR1 and CDR2: SGHNT, YYREEE (reference sequence).

This clone was detected many times. This chain connects TRBV5-1 to TRBJ2-7, with a weak D call TRBD2 (5 bases). Germline lookup yields CDR1 SGHRS and CDR2 YFSETQ. With 7 bases removed from V and 4 bases from J, the gap between germline ends came to 18 bases. CDR3 length: 14 amino acids. DNA for the CDR3: TGCGCCAGCCGAGATACTGGGAGAGGGTACGAGCAGTACTTC. This translates into CASRDTGRGYEQYF.

The V call is TRBV5-1, the J call TRBJ1-5; unclear D gene. The CDR3 contains 15 residues. Per germline, CDR1 SGHRS and CDR2 YFSETQ. Trimming took off 0 bases at V and 0 bases at J, with 7 bases between the two ends. The CDR3 region is CASSLDGFSNQPQHF. CDR3 coding DNA: TGCGCCAGCAGCTTGGACGGATTTAGCAATCAGCCCCAGCATTTT.

V gene TRBV19 combines with J gene TRBJ2-7, with TRBD1 identical over 7 bases. Germline CDR1 is LNHDA and CDR2 is SQIVND (reference sequence). V trimming: 7 bases; J trimming: 3 bases; junction bases outside the gene matches: 18. The CDR3 has 17 residues. The CDR3 DNA is TGTGCCAGTACTATCGGGACAGACGGTCTAGGGCGCTACGAGCAGTACTTC. Protein: CASTIGTDGLGRYEQYF.

The rearrangement links TRBV30 to TRBJ2-3; unclear D gene. Trimming shortened V by 0 bases and J by 3 bases, and 10 bases separated the two germline ends. The CDR3 extends over 14 amino acids. CDR1 and CDR2 (germline): GTSNPN, SVGIG (reference sequence). The CDR3 spells CAWSVVVGTDTQYF. Here the CDR3 DNA reads TGTGCCTGGAGTGTAGTTGTTGGGACAGATACGCAGTATTTT.

This clone was counted once. The chain recombines TRBV5-4 with TRBJ2-3; 8 bases are shared with TRBD2. The CDR3 spans 15 residues. Germline assignment: CDR1 SGHNT and CDR2 YYREEE (reference sequence). V lost 4 bases to trimming and J lost 5 bases; unmatched junction nucleotides: 9. This CDR3 is CASSREREPGDTQYF. CDR3 DNA: TGTGCCAGCAGCCGTGAGCGGGAGCCGGGAGATACGCAGTATTTT. Drawing the rest from reference TRBV5-4 and TRBJ2-3, the complete variable domain is ETGVTQSPTHLIKTRGQQVTLRCSSQSGHNTVSWYQQALGQGPQFIFQYYREEENGRGNFPPRFSGLQFPNYSSELNVNALELDDSALYLCASSREREPGDTQYFGPGTRLTVL.

The chain couples TRBV7-6 to TRBJ1-3, with 7 bases matching TRBD1. Trimming took 5 bases from V and 2 from J; bases not matched to a gene: 9. The germline CDR1 and CDR2 sequences are SGHVS and FNYEAQ. The CDR3 extends over 16 amino acids. The CDR3 is CASSPHAGGPGNTIYF. The DNA of the CDR3 is TGTGCCAGCAGCCCACACGCAGGGGGTCCTGGAAACACCATATATTTT.

The gene calls are TRBV7-3 and TRBJ2-2; D ambiguous. V was clipped by 1 base and J by 6 bases, with 9 bases between them. CDR1 and CDR2 (germline): SGHTA, FQGTGA. The CDR3 totals 14 residues. The CDR3 region has the DNA TGTGCCAGCAGCTTAAACAGACCCCCCGGGGAGCTGTTTTTT. It codes for CASSLNRPPGELFF.

The V call is TRBV7-9, the J call TRBJ2-5, with 9 bases matching TRBD1. The CDR3 contains 14 residues. V dropped 5 bases and J dropped 4; count of bases not matched to a gene: 5. Germline CDR1 is SEHNR and CDR2 is FQNEAQ (reference sequence). The CDR3 region is CASSLGTGLETQYF. The CDR3, as DNA: TGTGCCAGCAGCCTCGGGACAGGGCTAGAGACCCAGTACTTC.

This chain connects TRBV27 to TRBJ1-2, with D uncertain. Trimming removed 5 bases at V and 8 bases at J, with 18 bases between. Germline CDR1 and CDR2: MNHEY and SMNVEV (reference sequence). This CDR3 contains 14 residues. CDR3 region: CASSRSSADWGYTF. CDR3 DNA: TGTGCCAGCAGTCGCTCGAGCGCCGATTGGGGCTACACCTTC.

The gene calls are TRBV6-6 and TRBJ2-7; tentatively, D is TRBD2 (6 bases). Per germline, CDR1 MNHNY and CDR2 SVGAGI (reference sequence). The CDR3 consists of 11 residues. With 5 bases removed from V and 7 bases from J, the gap between germline ends came to 9 bases. In DNA form, the CDR3 reads TGTGCCAGCAGTACCGCGGGAGAGCAGTACTTC. It encodes CASSTAGEQYF.